This TCR beta chain was sequenced for a study of radiation and T cells in renal cell carcinoma. Notes on the study in general: No pretreatment tumor biopsies were available for baseline clonotypes.

This clone has only one observation. Its specificity is unknown. Only in-frame clones appear in the TCRdb table, and some are missing; sequencing was by immunoSEQ multiplex PCR. This table has 100,000 to 150,000 clones, approximately 85% appearing once. Germline V lookup: CDR1 MNHNS, CDR2 SASEGT. V was clipped by 3 bases and J by 7 bases, with 12 bases between them. The CDR3 contains 14 residues. Sample time point: blood 2 weeks post-SBRT. Treatment meaning: 15 Gy SBRT to primary tumor, nephrectomy 4 weeks later. This renal cell carcinoma was of the clear cell type. The receptor comes from a man between 50 and 59 years old with renal cell carcinoma. The starting material was blood, obtained from a patient whose treatment included radiotherapy and nephrectomy. The rearrangement uses TRBV6-1 and TRBJ2-2; D possibly corresponds to TRBD1 (6 bases). Written as DNA, the CDR3 is TGTGCCAGCAGTGAGGGGGCAGGGGTCGGGGAGCTGTTTTTT. Translation gives CASSEGAGVGELFF.